Below are 12 T cell receptor beta chains sequenced from a single sample in a study of T cell responses to AZD1222 COVID-19 vaccine. Profiled with immunoSEQ multiplex PCR; TCRdb holds only in-frame clones, not every one. The sample lists roughly 60,000 clones, roughly 82% occurring once. Sequenced here: peripheral blood, sampled on day 0 of AZD1222 vaccination. The receptors derive from an adult in good health.

This chain links TRBV11-3 with TRBJ2-7, with 7 bases aligning to TRBD2. The germline gives CDR1 SGHNT, CDR2 YENEEA. Trimming took 3 bases from V and 2 from J; bases not matched to a gene: 1. The CDR3 covers 13 residues. CDR3 in amino acids: CASSFGLAYEQYV. Here the CDR3 DNA reads TGTGCCAGCAGCTTTGGACTAGCCTACGAGCAGTACGTC.

V is TRBV4-2 and J is TRBJ1-2; D is unclear. Germline V gene sequence: CDR1 LGHNA, CDR2 YNFKEQ. The CDR3 extends over 15 amino acids. The ends were cut back, 0 bases at V and 3 bases at J, with 11 bases in the middle. The CDR3 DNA reads TGTGCCAGCAGCCAAGATCTAGGCCGAGACTATGGCTACACCTTC. This translates into CASSQDLGRDYGYTF.

This sequence joins TRBV19 and TRBJ2-3, with D unresolved. Deletions cut 5 bases from V and 2 bases from J, with 8 bases between. This CDR3 is 13 amino acids long. Germline CDR1 is LNHDA and CDR2 is SQIVND (reference sequence). Here the CDR3 reads CASSVGNTDTQYF. The CDR3 DNA follows: TGTGCCAGTAGTGTGGGGAACACAGATACGCAGTATTTT.

The V call is TRBV19, the J call TRBJ1-1; 7 positions match TRBD1. CDR3 size: 13 residues. V lost 6 bases to trimming and J lost 9 bases; unmatched junction nucleotides: 10. The V gene's germline CDR1 is LNHDA and CDR2 SQIVND (reference sequence). DNA for the CDR3: TGTGCCAGTAGCCTGGGACAGTCAAAACAAGCTTTCTTT. Protein sequence: CASSLGQSKQAFF.

The rearrangement links TRBV6-5 to TRBJ1-4; D not certain. In germline, CDR1 is MNHEY, CDR2 SVGAGI. V lost 4 bases to trimming and J lost 8 bases, with 11 bases between them. The CDR3 has 13 amino acids. The CDR3, as DNA: TGTGCCAGCAGTTTCTTAAATGGGGAAAAACTGTTTTTT. Translation: CASSFLNGEKLFF.

The rearrangement uses TRBV27 and TRBJ2-7; perhaps TRBD2 as D (6 bases). V was cut by 2 bases and J by 1 base, with 12 bases left in between. The CDR3 is 15 residues long. Per the germline V gene, CDR1 is MNHEY and CDR2 is SMNVEV (reference sequence). The CDR3 nucleotides read TGTGCCAGCAGTTTAAGGGACTCGCGATCCTACGAGCAGTACTTC. Translated: CASSLRDSRSYEQYF.

The V gene is TRBV11-2, the J gene TRBJ1-1; a weak D match, TRBD1 (5 bases). Trimming cost V 6 bases and J 6 bases, with 20 bases left between them. CDR3 length: 15 amino acids. Germline V CDR1 and CDR2: SGHAT, FQNNGV. The CDR3: CASSLGLIAGSEAFF. The CDR3 DNA follows: TGTGCCAGCAGTTTGGGACTTATTGCAGGGTCTGAAGCTTTCTTT.

This chain uses TRBV6-6 with TRBJ1-2; 8 bases agree with TRBD1. Trimming cost V 1 base and J 4 bases; bases outside gene matches: 5. Looked up from germline, CDR1 is MNHNY and CDR2 is SVGAGI (reference sequence). CDR3 length equals 15 residues. CDR3 DNA sequence: TGTGCCAGCAGTTACTTCACCGGGACAGGCTATGGCTACACCTTC. It codes for CASSYFTGTGYGYTF.

The rearrangement uses TRBV7-3 and TRBJ2-2, with D tentatively TRBD2 (5 bases). Trimming took off 9 bases at V and 4 bases at J, with 9 bases between the two ends. Germline CDR1 and CDR2: SGHTA and FQGTGA. The CDR3 is made up of 12 amino acids. The CDR3 region has the DNA TGTGCCAGTTTGGGAGTCACCGGGGAGCTGTTTTTT. Translation: CASLGVTGELFF.

This clone was observed a few times. V gene TRBV4-1 combines with J gene TRBJ2-7; weak D call: TRBD1 (6 bases). The V end lost 1 base, the J end lost 3 bases, and 13 bases lay between the germline ends. Germline CDR1 MGHRA, CDR2 YSYEKL. This CDR3 comprises 15 residues. CDR3 sequence: CASSQGRGSDYEQYF. DNA for the CDR3: TGCGCCAGCAGCCAAGGAAGGGGGAGTGACTACGAGCAGTACTTC.

The rearrangement uses TRBV24-1 and TRBJ2-1; the match to TRBD2 covers 7 bases. CDR1 and CDR2 from the germline V gene are KGHDR and SFDVKD. CDR3 length equals 17 residues. V trimming: 3 bases; J trimming: 7 bases; junction bases outside the gene matches: 14. The CDR3 nucleotides read TGTGCCACCAGTGATGGCTTTATATGGGCCGGGGGGAATGAGCAGTTCTTC. Translation: CATSDGFIWAGGNEQFF.

The genes are TRBV29-1 and TRBJ1-1; 7 bases fit TRBD1. The CDR3 runs 16 residues. The trim removed 4 bases at V and 1 base at J, leaving 12 bases unmatched. Germline CDR1 is SQVTM and CDR2 is ANQGSEA. In DNA form, the CDR3 reads TGCAGCGTTGGGGGGACAGAGGGAAGAGCGAACACTGAAGCTTTCTTT. Translated: CSVGGTEGRANTEAFF.